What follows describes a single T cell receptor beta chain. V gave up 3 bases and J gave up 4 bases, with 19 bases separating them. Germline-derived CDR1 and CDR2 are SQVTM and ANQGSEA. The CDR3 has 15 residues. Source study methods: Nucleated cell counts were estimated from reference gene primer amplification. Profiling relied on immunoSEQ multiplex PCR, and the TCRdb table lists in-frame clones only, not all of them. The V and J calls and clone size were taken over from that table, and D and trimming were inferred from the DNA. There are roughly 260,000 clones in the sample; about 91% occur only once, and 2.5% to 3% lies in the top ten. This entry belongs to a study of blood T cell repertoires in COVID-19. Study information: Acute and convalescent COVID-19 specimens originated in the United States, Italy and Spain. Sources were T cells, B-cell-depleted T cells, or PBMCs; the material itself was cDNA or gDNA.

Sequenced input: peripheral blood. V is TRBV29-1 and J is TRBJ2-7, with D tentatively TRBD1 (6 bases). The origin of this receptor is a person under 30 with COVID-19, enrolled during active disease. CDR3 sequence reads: CSVEGIGQLPYEQYF. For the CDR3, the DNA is TGCAGCGTTGAGGGAATAGGACAGCTCCCATACGAGCAGTACTTC.